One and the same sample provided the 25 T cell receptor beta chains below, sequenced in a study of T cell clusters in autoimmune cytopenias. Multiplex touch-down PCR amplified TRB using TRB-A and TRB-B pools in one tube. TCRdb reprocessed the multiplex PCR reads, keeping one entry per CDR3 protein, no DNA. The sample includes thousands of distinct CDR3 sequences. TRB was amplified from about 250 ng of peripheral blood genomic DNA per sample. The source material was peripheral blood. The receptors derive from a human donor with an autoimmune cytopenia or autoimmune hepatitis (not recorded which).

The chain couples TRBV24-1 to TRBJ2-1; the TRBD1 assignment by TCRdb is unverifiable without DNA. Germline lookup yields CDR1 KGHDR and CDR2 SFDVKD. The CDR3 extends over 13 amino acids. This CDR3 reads CATSAGDGGEQFF.

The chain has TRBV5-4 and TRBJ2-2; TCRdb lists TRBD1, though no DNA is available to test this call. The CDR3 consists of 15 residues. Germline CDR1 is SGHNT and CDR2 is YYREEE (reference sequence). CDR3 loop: CASSARTGDTGELFF. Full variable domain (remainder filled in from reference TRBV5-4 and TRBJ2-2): ETGVTQSPTHLIKTRGQQVTLRCSSQSGHNTVSWYQQALGQGPQFIFQYYREEENGRGNFPPRFSGLQFPNYSSELNVNALELDDSALYLCASSARTGDTGELFFGEGSRLTVL.

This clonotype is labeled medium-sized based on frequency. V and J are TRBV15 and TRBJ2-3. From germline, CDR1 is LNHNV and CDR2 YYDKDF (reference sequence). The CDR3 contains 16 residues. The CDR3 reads CATSRDSGSGTDTQYF.

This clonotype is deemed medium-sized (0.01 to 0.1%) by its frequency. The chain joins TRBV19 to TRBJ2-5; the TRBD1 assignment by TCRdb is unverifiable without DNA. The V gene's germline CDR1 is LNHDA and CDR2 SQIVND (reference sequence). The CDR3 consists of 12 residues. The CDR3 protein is CASSMPRGAQYF.

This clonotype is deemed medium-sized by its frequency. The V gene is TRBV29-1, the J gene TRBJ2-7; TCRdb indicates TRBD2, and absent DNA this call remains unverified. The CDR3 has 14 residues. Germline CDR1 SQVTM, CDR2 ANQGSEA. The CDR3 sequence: CSVESPQGIYEQYF.

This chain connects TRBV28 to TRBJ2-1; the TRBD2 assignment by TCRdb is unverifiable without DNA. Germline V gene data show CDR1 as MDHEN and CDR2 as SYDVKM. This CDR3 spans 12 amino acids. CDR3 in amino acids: CASSLAGREQFF.

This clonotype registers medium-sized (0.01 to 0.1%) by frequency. CDR3 region: CASSFYTATEQYF. This chain uses TRBV27 with TRBJ2-7. This CDR3 has 13 residues. CDR1 MNHEY and CDR2 SMNVEV come from the germline V gene (reference sequence).

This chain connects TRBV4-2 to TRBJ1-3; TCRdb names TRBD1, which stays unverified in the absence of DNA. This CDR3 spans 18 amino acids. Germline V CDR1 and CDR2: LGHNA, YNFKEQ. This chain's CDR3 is CASSQDSRPGRSGNTIYF.

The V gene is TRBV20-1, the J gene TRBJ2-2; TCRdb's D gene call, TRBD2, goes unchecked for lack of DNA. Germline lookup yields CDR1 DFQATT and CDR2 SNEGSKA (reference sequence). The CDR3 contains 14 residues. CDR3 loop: CSAPWRGNTGELFF.

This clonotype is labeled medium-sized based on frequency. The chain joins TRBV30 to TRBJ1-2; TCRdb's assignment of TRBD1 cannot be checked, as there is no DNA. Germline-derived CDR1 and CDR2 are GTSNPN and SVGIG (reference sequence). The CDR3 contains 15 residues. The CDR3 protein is CAWSGGTGSAYGYTF.

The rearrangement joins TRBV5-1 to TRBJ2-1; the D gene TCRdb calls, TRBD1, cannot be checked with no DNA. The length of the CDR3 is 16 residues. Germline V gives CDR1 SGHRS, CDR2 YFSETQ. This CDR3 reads CASRLTLGTGGNEQFF. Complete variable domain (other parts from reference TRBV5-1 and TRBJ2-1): KAGVTQTPRYLIKTRGQQVTLSCSPISGHRSVSWYQQTPGQGLQFLFEYFSETQRNKGNFPGRFSGRQFSNSRSEMNVSTLELGDSALYLCASRLTLGTGGNEQFFGPGTRLTVL.

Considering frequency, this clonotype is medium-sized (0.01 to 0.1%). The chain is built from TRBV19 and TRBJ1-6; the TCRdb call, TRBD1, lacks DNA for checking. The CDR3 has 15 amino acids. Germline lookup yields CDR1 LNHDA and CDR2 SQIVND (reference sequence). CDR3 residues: CASSTSRAYNSPLHF.

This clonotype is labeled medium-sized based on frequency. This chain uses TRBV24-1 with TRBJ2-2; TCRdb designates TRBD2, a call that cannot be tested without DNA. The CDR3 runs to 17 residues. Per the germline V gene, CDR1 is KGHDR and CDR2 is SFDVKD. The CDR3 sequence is CATSDLTAGSNTGELFF.

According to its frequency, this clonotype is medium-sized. The CDR3: CASRLKGDTGELFF. V is TRBV6-1 and J is TRBJ2-2; TCRdb outputs TRBD1, but without DNA this stays unchecked. Germline V gene lookup returns CDR1 MNHNS and CDR2 SASEGT. This CDR3 is 14 amino acids long.

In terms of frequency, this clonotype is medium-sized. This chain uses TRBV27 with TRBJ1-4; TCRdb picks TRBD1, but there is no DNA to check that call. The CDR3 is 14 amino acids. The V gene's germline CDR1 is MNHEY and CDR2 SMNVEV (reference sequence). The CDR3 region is CASSRGGRNEKLFF.

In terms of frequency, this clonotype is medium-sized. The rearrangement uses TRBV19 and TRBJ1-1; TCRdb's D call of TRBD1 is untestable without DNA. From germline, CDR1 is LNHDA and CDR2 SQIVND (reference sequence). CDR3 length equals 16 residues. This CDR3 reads CASSPGQGVTDTEAFF.

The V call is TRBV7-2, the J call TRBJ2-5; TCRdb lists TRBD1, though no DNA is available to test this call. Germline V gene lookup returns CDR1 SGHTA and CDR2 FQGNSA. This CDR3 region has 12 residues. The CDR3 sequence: CASSLTEETQYF.

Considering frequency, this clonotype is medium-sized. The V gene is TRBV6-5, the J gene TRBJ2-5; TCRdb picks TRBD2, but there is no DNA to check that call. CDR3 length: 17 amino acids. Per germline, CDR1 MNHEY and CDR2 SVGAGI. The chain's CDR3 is CASTPGEGRGNSETQYF.

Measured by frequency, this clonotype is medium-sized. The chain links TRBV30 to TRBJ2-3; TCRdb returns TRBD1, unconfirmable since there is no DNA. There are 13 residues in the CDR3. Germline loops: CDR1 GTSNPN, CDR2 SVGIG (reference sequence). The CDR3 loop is CASGQGATDTQYF.

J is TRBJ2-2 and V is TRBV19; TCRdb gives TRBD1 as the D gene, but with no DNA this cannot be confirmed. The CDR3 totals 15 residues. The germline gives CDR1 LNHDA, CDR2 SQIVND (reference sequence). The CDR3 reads CVSSMTGGDTGELFF.

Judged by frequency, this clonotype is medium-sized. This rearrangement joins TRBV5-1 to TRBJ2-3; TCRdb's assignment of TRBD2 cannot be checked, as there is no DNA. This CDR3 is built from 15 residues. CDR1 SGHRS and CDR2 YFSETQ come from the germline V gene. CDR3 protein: CASSFGRGEVDTQYF.

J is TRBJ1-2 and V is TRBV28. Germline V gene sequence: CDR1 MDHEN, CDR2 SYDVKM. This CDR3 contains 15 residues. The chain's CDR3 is CASSLSLAVVYGYTF.

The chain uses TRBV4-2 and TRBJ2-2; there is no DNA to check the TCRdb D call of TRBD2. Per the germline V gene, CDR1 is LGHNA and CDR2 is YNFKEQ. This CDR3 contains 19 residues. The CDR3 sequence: CASSQVGGGPPLRTGELFF.

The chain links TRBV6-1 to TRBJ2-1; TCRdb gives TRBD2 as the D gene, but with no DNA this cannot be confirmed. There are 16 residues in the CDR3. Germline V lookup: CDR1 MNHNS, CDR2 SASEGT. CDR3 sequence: CASSYSSGAFYNEQFF.

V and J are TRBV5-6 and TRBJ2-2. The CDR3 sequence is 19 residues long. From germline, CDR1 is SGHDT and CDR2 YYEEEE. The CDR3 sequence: CASSFGFPRRRPNTGELFF.